The 18 T cell receptor beta chains given below trace back to one sample, sequenced in a study of shared clonotypes between healthy human individuals. Libraries were prepared by immunoSEQ multiplex PCR; TCRdb keeps only in-frame clonotypes and omits some of them. Of roughly 770,000 clones in the sample, just over 95% were seen once. Naive CD8 cells lacked CD45RO and underwent positive selection for CCR7, leaving out terminally differentiated effector memory CD45RA+ cells. The source material was naive CD8+ T cells sorted from blood. The receptors here all came from a man aged 30 to 39 in good health.

V is TRBV18 and J is TRBJ2-1; 9 nucleotides line up with TRBD1. Germline CDR1 is KGHSH and CDR2 is LQKENI. V lost 2 bases and J lost 1; bases outside the gene matches: 3. The CDR3 spans 16 residues. The CDR3 bases are TGTGCCAGCTCACCAACCGGACAGGGGTCCTACAATGAGCAGTTCTTC. It translates to CASSPTGQGSYNEQFF.

This clone was counted a single time. V usage is TRBV4-3 and J usage is TRBJ2-7, with TRBD2 as a possible D gene (7 bases). The CDR3 length is 16 residues. Per the germline V gene, CDR1 is LGHNA and CDR2 is YSLEER. V was trimmed by 1 base and J by 2 bases, leaving 15 bases between them. The DNA of the CDR3 is TGCGCCAGCAGCCAAGGGGCGGGGGCAGTGACCTACGAGCAGTACTTC. Residues: CASSQGAGAVTYEQYF.

The DNA of the CDR3 is TGTGCCAGCAGCTCCGGTCTCGGGGCTGGAAACACCATATATTTT. Amino acids: CASSSGLGAGNTIYF. The gene calls are TRBV11-2 and TRBJ1-3; the D is unclear. Trimming took off 4 bases at V and 2 bases at J, with 12 bases between the two ends. This CDR3 comprises 15 residues. Germline lookup yields CDR1 SGHAT and CDR2 FQNNGV.

As concerns this clone: Other nucleotide sequences in the sample specify the same CDR3. The rearrangement links TRBV9 to TRBJ2-7, with D unresolved. Germline CDR1 SGDLS, CDR2 YYNGEE. V lost 0 bases and J lost 6, with 4 bases in between. The CDR3 loop spans 11 amino acids. As DNA, the CDR3 is TGTGCCAGCAGCGTAGGAGGCGAGCAGTACTTC. As protein: CASSVGGEQYF.

The gene calls are TRBV7-9 and TRBJ2-7; D call uncertain. V shed 6 bases and J shed 5 bases, with 8 bases lying between them. Germline CDR1 is SEHNR and CDR2 is FQNEAQ (reference sequence). This CDR3 is built from 11 residues. Here the CDR3 reads CASRKLHEQYF. CDR3 DNA: TGTGCCAGCAGAAAGCTCCACGAGCAGTACTTC. The whole variable domain, remainder taken from reference TRBV7-9 and TRBJ2-7, is DTGVSQNPRHKITKRGQNVTFRCDPISEHNRLYWYRQTLGQGPEFLTYFQNEAQLEKSRLLSDRFSAERPKGSFSTLEIQRTEQGDSAMYLCASRKLHEQYFGPGTRLTVT.

The chain joins TRBV29-1 to TRBJ2-1, with 10 bases lining up with TRBD2. Germline trimming cut 4 bases from V and 15 bases from J; bases unmatched to any gene: 12. From germline, CDR1 is SQVTM and CDR2 ANQGSEA. This CDR3 is built from 13 residues. The CDR3 region is CSVAKAGGWFPFF. CDR3 DNA sequence: TGCAGCGTTGCGAAAGCGGGAGGGTGGTTTCCGTTCTTC.

The rearrangement links TRBV29-1 to TRBJ2-1; tentative D call: TRBD1 (6 bases). The V gene lost 7 bases and the J gene lost 3 bases, with 10 bases spanning the gap. The length of the CDR3 is 12 residues. Germline-derived CDR1 and CDR2 are SQVTM and ANQGSEA. In DNA form, the CDR3 reads TGCAGCGCTGGGACAAACTACAATGAGCAGTTCTTC. It specifies CSAGTNYNEQFF.

The chain uses TRBV5-1 and TRBJ2-1; 13 bases align to TRBD2. Trimming removed 4 bases from V and 7 bases from J; junction bases left unmatched: 8. The length of the CDR3 is 16 residues. The germline V gene encodes CDR1 SGHRS and CDR2 YFSETQ. The CDR3 coding sequence is TGCGCCAGCAGCCCCGGACTAGCGGGAGTAAGTAATGAGCAGTTCTTC. It yields the protein CASSPGLAGVSNEQFF. The variable domain in full, with the rest retrieved from reference TRBV5-1 and TRBJ2-1, is KAGVTQTPRYLIKTRGQQVTLSCSPISGHRSVSWYQQTPGQGLQFLFEYFSETQRNKGNFPGRFSGRQFSNSRSEMNVSTLELGDSALYLCASSPGLAGVSNEQFFGPGTRLTVL.

The rearrangement links TRBV5-1 to TRBJ1-2, with D perhaps matching TRBD1 (5 bases). V shed 4 bases and J shed 7 bases, with 17 bases lying between them. CDR1 is SGHRS and CDR2 is YFSETQ in the germline V gene. There are 14 residues in the CDR3. As DNA, the CDR3 is TGCGCCAGCAGCCCCCGGGACTCGGCGAGTGGCTACACCTTC. As protein: CASSPRDSASGYTF.

The chain employs TRBV28 and TRBJ1-2; D not resolved. Germline loops: CDR1 MDHEN, CDR2 SYDVKM. CDR3 length equals 13 residues. V was cut by 3 bases and J by 6 bases, with 11 bases left in between. The CDR3 here is CASSLGLYHGYTF. The CDR3 DNA reads TGTGCCAGCAGTTTGGGCTTGTACCATGGCTACACCTTC.

The V and J genes are TRBV14 and TRBJ1-2; D possibly corresponds to TRBD1 (5 bases). This CDR3 spans 15 amino acids. Trimming left V 0 bases short and J 4 bases short, with 12 bases between. The germline gives CDR1 SGHDN, CDR2 FVKESK. The CDR3 protein is CASSQDRAGFYGYTF. The CDR3 DNA follows: TGTGCCAGCAGCCAAGATCGTGCAGGGTTCTATGGCTACACCTTC.

CDR3 nucleotide sequence: TGCGCCAGCAGCCGGATCTATGGCGGGGACACTGAAGCTTTCTTT. Protein product: CASSRIYGGDTEAFF. The chain recombines TRBV4-1 with TRBJ1-1; no clear D. In germline, CDR1 is MGHRA, CDR2 YSYEKL. V was cut by 4 bases and J by 3 bases, with 15 bases left in between. This CDR3 comprises 15 residues.

This clone was seen a single time. The rearrangement joins TRBV5-1 to TRBJ2-7; a possible D gene is TRBD2 (5 bases). Trimming removed 4 bases from V and 2 bases from J, with 13 bases in between. Germline-derived CDR1 and CDR2 are SGHRS and YFSETQ. The CDR3 contains 14 residues. CDR3 residues: CASSISDGAYEQYF. The CDR3 DNA follows: TGCGCCAGCAGCATATCGGACGGGGCCTACGAGCAGTACTTC.

Remarks on this clone: The same CDR3 also results from other DNA sequences found in this sample. V and J are TRBV5-5 and TRBJ2-7; the D is unclear. This CDR3 comprises 12 residues. V lost 0 bases and J 5 bases, leaving 6 bases between the germline ends. In germline, CDR1 is SGHKS, CDR2 YYEKEE (reference sequence). The CDR3 sequence is CASSLVGDEQYF. DNA for the CDR3: TGTGCCAGCAGCTTGGTTGGAGACGAGCAGTACTTC.

To note about this clone: Other DNA sequences in this sample translate to the same CDR3. The chain has TRBV27 and TRBJ2-7; D possibly uses TRBD1 or TRBD2 (5 bases each). V gave up 3 bases and J gave up 0 bases, with 9 bases separating them. The length of the CDR3 is 14 residues. The V gene's germline CDR1 is MNHEY and CDR2 SMNVEV (reference sequence). The CDR3 sequence is CASSLGVSSYEQYF. The CDR3 DNA sequence: TGTGCCAGCAGTTTGGGGGTTAGCTCCTACGAGCAGTACTTC.

The chain joins TRBV2 to TRBJ2-7; the match to TRBD1 covers 8 bases. The CDR3 runs 15 residues. V was pared by 5 bases and J by 7 bases, with 13 bases of the junction left unmatched. Germline values: CDR1 SNHLY, CDR2 FYNNEI. Here the CDR3 reads CASSRGQGLLGEQYF. The CDR3 nucleotides read TGTGCCAGCAGTAGAGGACAGGGCCTTCTGGGGGAGCAGTACTTC.

As concerns this clone: This specimen includes other DNA sequences encoding the same CDR3. The chain recombines TRBV10-3 with TRBJ1-5; D is unclear. The germline V and J ends were trimmed by 2 bases and 0 bases, with 2 bases remaining between them. Germline V gene lookup returns CDR1 ENHRY and CDR2 SYGVKD. This CDR3 contains 13 residues. The CDR3 sequence: CAISEHSNQPQHF. CDR3 in DNA: TGTGCCATCAGTGAGCATAGCAATCAGCCCCAGCATTTT.

V usage is TRBV14 and J usage is TRBJ2-7; the D gene could be TRBD1 or TRBD2 (5 bases each). This CDR3 has 19 amino acids. V lost 5 bases to trimming and J lost 3 bases, with 29 bases between them. The germline V gene has CDR1 SGHDN and CDR2 FVKESK. The DNA of the CDR3 is TGTGCCAGCAGCTACCAGGCTACAGCCGGGGCCCTTCCCTACTACGAGCAGTACTTC. This sequence encodes CASSYQATAGALPYYEQYF. Combining the CDR3 with reference TRBV14 and TRBJ2-7 gives the whole variable domain EAGVTQFPSHSVIEKGQTVTLRCDPISGHDNLYWYRRVMGKEIKFLLHFVKESKQDESGMPNNRFLAERTGGTYSTLKVQPAELEDSGVYFCASSYQATAGALPYYEQYFGPGTRLTVT.